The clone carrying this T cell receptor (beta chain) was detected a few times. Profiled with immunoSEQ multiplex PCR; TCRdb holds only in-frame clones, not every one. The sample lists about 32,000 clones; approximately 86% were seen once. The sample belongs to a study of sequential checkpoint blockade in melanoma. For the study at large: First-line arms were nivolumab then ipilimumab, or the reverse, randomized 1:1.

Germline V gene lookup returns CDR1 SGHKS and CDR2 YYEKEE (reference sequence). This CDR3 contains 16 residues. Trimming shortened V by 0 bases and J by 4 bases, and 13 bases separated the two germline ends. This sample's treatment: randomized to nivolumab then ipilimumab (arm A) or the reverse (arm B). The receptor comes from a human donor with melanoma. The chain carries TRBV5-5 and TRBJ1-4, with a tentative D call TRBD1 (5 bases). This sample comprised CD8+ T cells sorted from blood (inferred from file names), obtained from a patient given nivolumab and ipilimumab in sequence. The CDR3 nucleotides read TGTGCCAGCAGCTTGGGGGTGGAGGGGCTTAATGAAAAACTGTTTTTT. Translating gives CASSLGVEGLNEKLFF.